Shown below are 31 T cell receptor beta chains from a single sample sequenced in a study of blood T cell repertoires in COVID-19. The repertoire was sequenced with immunoSEQ multiplex PCR; TCRdb's copy has only in-frame clones and lacks some. The sample carries approximately 230,000 clones, nearly 90% recorded once. The specimen was peripheral blood. The receptor set was obtained from a woman in her thirties or forties who had recovered from COVID-19.

This clone showed up just once. The chain joins TRBV4-3 to TRBJ1-2, with D unresolved. CDR1 and CDR2 from the germline V gene are LGHNA and YSLEER. This CDR3 comprises 15 residues. V was pared by 4 bases and J by 2 bases, with 14 bases between. CDR3 DNA: TGCGCCAGCAGCCGAGACTCCGGGTCCAACTATGGCTACACCTTC. Its translation is CASSRDSGSNYGYTF.

The gene calls are TRBV5-1 and TRBJ2-5; 11 bases align to TRBD2. The CDR3 runs 16 residues. Germline CDR1 SGHRS, CDR2 YFSETQ. Trimming took 3 bases from V and 1 from J; bases not matched to a gene: 5. DNA of the CDR3: TGCGCCAGCAGCTCCCTAGCGGGGGGAGGCCAAGAGACCCAGTACTTC. It translates to CASSSLAGGGQETQYF.

The genes are TRBV7-6 and TRBJ2-3; TRBD2 aligns across 15 bases. Germline loops: CDR1 SGHVS, CDR2 FNYEAQ. After removal of 1 base from V and 3 bases from J, the junction contained 5 bases not matched to a gene. The CDR3 consists of 18 residues. The CDR3 DNA reads as TGTGCCAGCAGCTTAGGAGGACTAGCGGGGGGGCCTACAGATACGCAGTATTTT. It codes for CASSLGGLAGGPTDTQYF.

This clone was picked up a small number of times. The chain has TRBV6-5 and TRBJ2-7; tentatively, D is TRBD1 (6 bases). V was clipped by 11 bases and J by 3 bases, with 11 bases between them. This CDR3 contains 11 residues. Germline CDR1 and CDR2: MNHEY and SVGAGI. The CDR3 loop is CAADSFYEQYF. DNA for the CDR3: TGTGCCGCGGACAGCTTCTACGAGCAGTACTTC.

The rearrangement uses TRBV6-5 and TRBJ2-7, with 7 bases aligning to TRBD1. With V trimmed by 2 bases and J by 6 bases, 7 bases remained unmatched. The CDR3 has 14 residues. In germline, CDR1 is MNHEY, CDR2 SVGAGI. CDR3 region: CASSYGRGSVEQYF. The CDR3 coding sequence is TGTGCCAGCAGTTACGGCAGGGGGTCGGTCGAGCAGTACTTC.

The V and J genes are TRBV24-1 and TRBJ2-1, with TRBD2 matching over 9 bases. V lost 5 bases to trimming and J lost 8 bases; unmatched junction nucleotides: 9. CDR1 and CDR2 (germline): KGHDR, SFDVKD. CDR3 length: 15 residues. The CDR3 nucleotides are TGTGCCACCAGTGGCAGGGGACTAGCCCTCGATGAGCAGTTCTTC. Residues: CATSGRGLALDEQFF.

The gene calls are TRBV7-8 and TRBJ2-5; 8 nucleotides agree with TRBD1. The germline V gene encodes CDR1 SGHVS and CDR2 FQNEAQ. CDR3 size: 14 residues. V was pared by 5 bases and J by 2 bases, with 4 bases of the junction left unmatched. For the CDR3, the DNA is TGTGCCAGCAGCATCGGGACAGGTCAAGAGACCCAGTACTTC. Its protein product is CASSIGTGQETQYF.

This chain links TRBV19 with TRBJ1-2, with D perhaps TRBD1 (5 bases). V was clipped by 3 bases and J by 5 bases, with 13 bases between them. Germline loops: CDR1 LNHDA, CDR2 SQIVND (reference sequence). CDR3 length: 14 residues. The chain's CDR3 is CASSIDSRPYGYTF. Here the CDR3 DNA reads TGTGCCAGTAGTATCGACAGCCGACCTTATGGCTACACCTTC.

The rearrangement uses TRBV6-5 and TRBJ1-2; D is unclear. This CDR3 spans 13 amino acids. V lost 10 bases, J lost 0 bases, and 12 bases lay in between. Germline CDR1 reads MNHEY; CDR2 reads SVGAGI. Here the CDR3 reads CATNTGTNYGYTF. The CDR3 coding sequence is TGTGCCACCAATACCGGGACTAACTATGGCTACACCTTC.

V is TRBV11-3 and J is TRBJ2-7; D is unresolved. V dropped 5 bases and J dropped 2 bases, with 7 bases sitting between them. CDR3 length equals 12 residues. The germline V gene encodes CDR1 SGHNT and CDR2 YENEEA. CDR3 residues: CASSLPAYEQYF. The CDR3, as DNA: TGTGCCAGCAGCCTTCCTGCCTACGAGCAGTACTTC.

The chain's CDR3 is CASSFLGQLLSGNTIYF. The DNA for the CDR3 is TGTGCCAGCAGTTTCCTGGGGCAGCTACTCTCTGGAAACACCATATATTTT. This chain uses TRBV28 with TRBJ1-3, with D possibly matching TRBD1 (5 bases). The CDR3 covers 17 residues. V was pared by 3 bases and J by 0 bases, with 15 bases between. CDR1 and CDR2 from the germline V gene are MDHEN and SYDVKM.

The V gene is TRBV18, the J gene TRBJ2-7, with TRBD2 identical over 7 bases. The germline V gene has CDR1 KGHSH and CDR2 LQKENI. The V gene end was trimmed by 3 bases and the J gene end by 2 bases; junction bases not matched to a gene: 10. The CDR3 has 16 amino acids. The CDR3 DNA reads TGTGCCAGCTCACCTCAGTGGGCTAGCGGCGCCTACGAGCAGTACTTC. Translated, it gives CASSPQWASGAYEQYF.

The CDR3, as DNA: TGTGCCAGCAGTTCCCTTCGGACGGGGGGCAATCAGCCCCAGCATTTT. It translates to CASSSLRTGGNQPQHF. This chain links TRBV6-6 with TRBJ1-5; possible D gene TRBD1, 5 bases. V shed 4 bases and J shed 2 bases, with 15 bases lying between them. This CDR3 is built from 16 residues. Germline V gives CDR1 MNHNY, CDR2 SVGAGI (reference sequence).

The genes are TRBV5-1 and TRBJ1-3; D is undetermined. The CDR3 covers 18 residues. V was clipped by 0 bases and J by 4 bases, with 20 bases between them. CDR1 is SGHRS and CDR2 is YFSETQ in the germline V gene. The CDR3 is CASSLGPNSPLRGNTIYF. The CDR3 region has the DNA TGCGCCAGCAGCTTGGGTCCTAACTCCCCTCTGCGGGGAAACACCATATATTTT.

The chain recombines TRBV7-2 with TRBJ2-1; 13 bases match TRBD2. Germline CDR1 reads SGHTA; CDR2 reads FQGNSA. V trimming: 5 bases; J trimming: 8 bases; junction bases outside the gene matches: 9. The CDR3 has 16 amino acids. Here the CDR3 DNA reads TGTGCCAGCAGCAAGACTAGCGGGGGGAGGTCGGATGAGCAGTTCTTC. Protein product: CASSKTSGGRSDEQFF.

The CDR3 DNA reads as TGTGCCAGCAGCTTCCGGGACAGGGCGACCTATGGCTACACCTTC. This translates into CASSFRDRATYGYTF. The chain couples TRBV5-4 to TRBJ1-2; 9 nucleotides match TRBD1. The germline V gene encodes CDR1 SGHNT and CDR2 YYREEE (reference sequence). This CDR3 is 15 amino acids long. J was trimmed by 4 bases and V by 2 bases; bases with no gene match: 6.

This chain uses TRBV19 with TRBJ2-7, with TRBD2 matching 7 bases. Germline assignment: CDR1 LNHDA and CDR2 SQIVND (reference sequence). The CDR3 consists of 13 residues. V lost 9 bases to trimming and J lost 4 bases; unmatched junction nucleotides: 9. The CDR3 DNA sequence: TGTGCCAGCCTTGGCGGGAGCTCATACGAGCAGTACTTC. Encoded protein: CASLGGSSYEQYF.

This chain uses TRBV30 with TRBJ2-5; TRBD1 aligns across 8 bases. The CDR3 contains 14 residues. CDR1 is GTSNPN, CDR2 SVGIG, per germline (reference sequence). V dropped 1 base and J dropped 5; count of bases not matched to a gene: 6. CDR3 nucleotides: TGTGCCTGGAGTGCGCCAGGGGGCTGGGAGACCCAGTACTTC. Its translation: CAWSAPGGWETQYF.

The chain recombines TRBV10-3 with TRBJ1-2; D not certain. V shed 10 bases and J shed 6 bases, with 15 bases lying between them. CDR1 and CDR2 from the germline V gene are ENHRY and SYGVKD. This CDR3 is 12 amino acids long. The CDR3 sequence: CATRGENNGYTF. The CDR3 bases are TGTGCCACCCGGGGAGAGAACAATGGCTACACCTTC.

Only a few counts were recorded for this clone. This chain connects TRBV25-1 to TRBJ2-7, with 10 bases lining up with TRBD2. CDR1 MGHDK and CDR2 SYGVNS come from the germline V gene. With 5 bases clipped from V and 5 bases from J, the junction kept 12 bases outside the gene matches. This CDR3 has 16 residues. The CDR3 DNA reads TGTGCCAGCAGTCCTAGCGGGAGCGCTCTTACCCACGAGCAGTACTTC. This sequence encodes CASSPSGSALTHEQYF.

The gene calls are TRBV3-1 (or the pseudogene TRBV3-2) and TRBJ1-5; D call uncertain. Germline CDR1 reads LGHDT; CDR2 reads YNNKEL (reference sequence). The V end was cut by 1 base, the J end by 8 bases, with 9 bases between. This CDR3 comprises 13 residues. This CDR3 is CASSQARVEPQHF. CDR3 bases: TGTGCCAGCAGCCAAGCGAGGGTGGAGCCCCAGCATTTT.

The CDR3 DNA follows: TGCGCCAGCAGCTTGGCGCACAGCTCGAACACCGGGGAGCTGTTTTTT. Translation gives CASSLAHSSNTGELFF. The rearrangement links TRBV5-1 to TRBJ2-2; unclear D gene. Trimming pared 0 bases from V and 0 bases from J, leaving 9 bases between. This CDR3 is built from 16 residues. From germline, CDR1 is SGHRS and CDR2 YFSETQ. Variable domain in full (rest from reference TRBV5-1 and TRBJ2-2): KAGVTQTPRYLIKTRGQQVTLSCSPISGHRSVSWYQQTPGQGLQFLFEYFSETQRNKGNFPGRFSGRQFSNSRSEMNVSTLELGDSALYLCASSLAHSSNTGELFFGEGSRLTVL.

V and J are TRBV29-1 and TRBJ2-7; tentatively, D is TRBD1 (5 bases). The germline V gene encodes CDR1 SQVTM and CDR2 ANQGSEA. V was clipped by 1 base and J by 2 bases, with 12 bases between them. The CDR3 is 14 residues long. The CDR3: CSVEVSGPTYEQYF. The CDR3, as DNA: TGCAGCGTTGAAGTTTCAGGGCCCACCTACGAGCAGTACTTC.

J is TRBJ2-1 and V is TRBV29-1; D possibly corresponds to TRBD2 (7 bases). V was trimmed by 4 bases and J by 3 bases, leaving 19 bases between them. Germline CDR1 reads SQVTM; CDR2 reads ANQGSEA. The CDR3 length is 16 residues. CDR3: CSVAPGEGVGYNEQFF. The CDR3 DNA sequence: TGCAGCGTTGCCCCTGGGGAGGGGGTAGGCTACAATGAGCAGTTCTTC.

The chain is built from TRBV7-9 and TRBJ2-7, with 7 bases lining up with TRBD2. Per the germline V gene, CDR1 is SEHNR and CDR2 is FQNEAQ (reference sequence). The junction had 3 bases not matched to a gene; V was cut back by 0 bases and J by 4 bases. There are 14 residues in the CDR3. The CDR3 sequence is CASSLAGGLYEQYF. CDR3 sequence (DNA): TGTGCCAGCAGCTTAGCGGGGGGGTTATACGAGCAGTACTTC.

The chain combines TRBV5-5 with TRBJ1-3; 7 bases map to TRBD1. CDR1 and CDR2 (germline): SGHKS, YYEKEE (reference sequence). V dropped 0 bases and J dropped 2; count of bases not matched to a gene: 5. The CDR3 totals 16 residues. CDR3 DNA sequence: TGTGCCAGCAGCTTGGCCTCGACAGGGACTGGAAACACCATATATTTT. Its translation is CASSLASTGTGNTIYF.

V gene TRBV19 combines with J gene TRBJ1-6, with TRBD1 matching over 8 bases. V shed 5 bases, J shed 10 bases, and the junction held 10 bases outside the gene matches. The CDR3 covers 15 residues. CDR1 and CDR2 (germline): LNHDA, SQIVND (reference sequence). CDR3 sequence: CASSVDRGIESPLHF. CDR3 DNA: TGTGCCAGTAGTGTCGACAGGGGAATCGAATCACCCCTCCACTTT.

The chain links TRBV2 to TRBJ2-3; 7 bases are shared with TRBD1. The CDR3 contains 15 residues. Per germline, CDR1 SNHLY and CDR2 FYNNEI. The V gene end was trimmed by 6 bases and the J gene end by 3 bases; junction bases not matched to a gene: 9. This chain's CDR3 is CASRRDRVITDTQYF. Written as DNA, the CDR3 is TGTGCCAGCAGGCGAGACAGGGTAATAACAGATACGCAGTATTTT.

V gene TRBV12-3 or TRBV12-4 combines with J gene TRBJ2-7; 8 nucleotides line up with TRBD1. The junction had 3 bases not matched to a gene; V was cut back by 6 bases and J by 2 bases. CDR3 length equals 13 residues. For the CDR3, the DNA is TGTGCCAGCAGCCTGGACAGGGCCTACGAGCAGTACTTC. Its protein product is CASSLDRAYEQYF.

The V and J genes are TRBV5-1 and TRBJ2-6; D is perhaps TRBD1 (6 bases). There are 17 residues in the CDR3. The V and J ends lost 1 base and 0 bases respectively, with 11 bases between them. The germline CDR1 and CDR2 sequences are SGHRS and YFSETQ. The CDR3 is CASSLRDRSSGANVLTF. For the CDR3, the DNA is TGCGCCAGCAGCTTGCGTGACAGGAGCTCTGGGGCCAACGTCCTGACTTTC.

V gene TRBV19 combines with J gene TRBJ2-1, with 13 bases that match TRBD2. This CDR3 spans 16 amino acids. Per the germline V gene, CDR1 is LNHDA and CDR2 is SQIVND (reference sequence). Trimming cost V 5 bases and J 6 bases; bases outside gene matches: 7. CDR3 in amino acids: CASSARRLAGGNEQFF. CDR3 in DNA: TGTGCCAGTAGTGCGCGGCGACTAGCGGGAGGCAATGAGCAGTTCTTC. Variable domain in full (rest from reference TRBV19 and TRBJ2-1): DGGITQSPKYLFRKEGQNVTLSCEQNLNHDAMYWYRQDPGQGLRLIYYSQIVNDFQKGDIAEGYSVSREKKESFPLTVTSAQKNPTAFYLCASSARRLAGGNEQFFGPGTRLTVL.